The 17 T cell receptor beta chains presented below share a single source sample, sequenced in a study of CD8+CD57+ T cells in acquired aplastic anemia. For sequencing, patients were chosen who had shown expansion of CD8+CD57+ cells by flow cytometry. The use of genomic DNA as template underpinned the TCR beta VDJ and CDR3 profiling. Via MiXCR, TCRdb re-called the reads, giving one row per CDR3 protein. This table has hundreds of thousands of distinct CDR3 sequences, 45% to 65% appearing once. Sequenced material: sorted CD4+, CD8+, or CD8+CD57+ T cells (not recorded which) from PBMCs. Source of these receptors: a human donor with aplastic anemia.

This clonotype has only a few counts. The chain has TRBV19 and TRBJ2-7; TRBD2 is a possible D gene (5 bases). V was clipped by 3 bases and J by 3 bases, with 15 bases between them. The CDR3 consists of 15 residues. The germline CDR1 and CDR2 sequences are LNHDA and SQIVND (reference sequence). The CDR3 protein is CASSIEGRELYEQYF. CDR3 DNA sequence: TGTGCCAGTAGTATCGAGGGCCGGGAACTCTACGAGCAGTACTTC.

The J gene is TRBJ2-7, the V gene TRBV20-1, with D perhaps assigned TRBD1 or TRBD2 (5 bases each). Trimming took 6 bases from V and 4 from J, leaving 16 bases between them. Germline CDR1 is DFQATT and CDR2 is SNEGSKA (reference sequence). This CDR3 region has 13 residues. CDR3 residues: CSARPGPGYEQYF. As DNA, the CDR3 is TGCAGTGCCAGACCGGGGCCAGGATACGAGCAGTACTTC.

The chain uses TRBV5-1 and TRBJ2-2, with D maybe TRBD2 (5 bases). The V gene's germline CDR1 is SGHRS and CDR2 YFSETQ. V was shortened by 3 bases and J by 3 bases, with 12 bases between the two germline ends. The CDR3 spans 15 residues. CDR3 nucleotides: TGCGCCAGCAGCTGGCCCAAGGACTACACCGGGGAGCTGTTTTTT. Translation gives CASSWPKDYTGELFF. Supplemented by reference TRBV5-1 and TRBJ2-2, the full variable domain reads KAGVTQTPRYLIKTRGQQVTLSCSPISGHRSVSWYQQTPGQGLQFLFEYFSETQRNKGNFPGRFSGRQFSNSRSEMNVSTLELGDSALYLCASSWPKDYTGELFFGEGSRLTVL.

V and J are TRBV25-1 and TRBJ2-3; D ambiguous. V was clipped by 3 bases and J by 8 bases, with 15 bases between them. The CDR3 runs to 14 residues. The germline V gene encodes CDR1 MGHDK and CDR2 SYGVNS. The CDR3 region has the DNA TGTGCCAGCAGTGACGACCCGGCCCGGGCTACGCAGTATTTT. Its protein product is CASSDDPARATQYF.

The gene calls are TRBV6-5 and TRBJ2-7; 9 bases fit TRBD1. Germline V gene sequence: CDR1 MNHEY, CDR2 SVGAGI. Losses at the gene ends were 5 bases for V and 5 bases for J; bases not matched to a gene: 7. This CDR3 comprises 14 residues. CDR3 in amino acids: CASSETQGANEQYF. The CDR3 region has the DNA TGTGCCAGCAGTGAGACACAGGGGGCTAACGAGCAGTACTTC.

This chain connects TRBV29-1 to TRBJ2-3, with 7 bases identical to TRBD2. From germline, CDR1 is SQVTM and CDR2 ANQGSEA. The CDR3 has 13 residues. The junction had 11 bases not matched to a gene; V was cut back by 8 bases and J by 6 bases. CDR3 sequence: CSLEGAGRDTQYF. CDR3 nucleotides: TGCAGCTTGGAGGGAGCGGGACGTGATACGCAGTATTTT.

The CDR3 DNA reads TGCAGTGCTAGAGATATCGAGGGTTCCTACGAGCAGTACTTC. As protein: CSARDIEGSYEQYF. This sequence joins TRBV20-1 and TRBJ2-7; tentatively, D is TRBD2 (5 bases). Germline CDR1 is DFQATT and CDR2 is SNEGSKA (reference sequence). CDR3 length equals 14 residues. Deletions cut 0 bases from V and 1 base from J, with 10 bases between.

The sample holds a few counts of this clonotype. The gene calls are TRBV20-1 and TRBJ2-7, with D unclear. The V gene lost 0 bases and the J gene lost 3 bases, with 6 bases spanning the gap. Germline V gene data show CDR1 as DFQATT and CDR2 as SNEGSKA (reference sequence). There are 12 residues in the CDR3. The CDR3: CSARDRSYEQYF. DNA for the CDR3: TGCAGTGCTAGAGATCGGAGCTACGAGCAGTACTTC.

In this sample, this clonotype turned up a few times. The chain employs TRBV7-2 and TRBJ2-3, with 10 bases fitting TRBD2. The junction had 6 bases not matched to a gene; V was cut back by 4 bases and J by 8 bases. Per germline, CDR1 SGHTA and CDR2 FQGNSA. There are 14 residues in the CDR3. The CDR3 coding sequence is TGTGCCAGCAGCTCTAGCGGGAGTTCCTCTACGCAGTATTTT. Translated, it gives CASSSSGSSSTQYF.

The rearrangement links TRBV10-3 to TRBJ1-2; D remains ambiguous. There are 13 residues in the CDR3. V was clipped by 11 bases and J by 3 bases, with 16 bases between them. The germline V gene has CDR1 ENHRY and CDR2 SYGVKD. DNA for the CDR3: TGTGCCGTCCAAGCACCGACTGACTATGGCTACACCTTC. Translating gives CAVQAPTDYGYTF.

This clonotype has only a few counts. The chain couples TRBV19 to TRBJ1-6, with a tentative D call TRBD1 (5 bases). There are 13 residues in the CDR3. CDR1 is LNHDA, CDR2 SQIVND, per germline (reference sequence). V gave up 7 bases and J gave up 9 bases, with 13 bases separating them. The CDR3 protein is CASIRQGGSPLHF. Here the CDR3 DNA reads TGTGCCAGTATTAGGCAGGGCGGTTCACCCCTCCACTTT. Looking up the rest from reference TRBV19 and TRBJ1-6 gives the full variable domain: DGGITQSPKYLFRKEGQNVTLSCEQNLNHDAMYWYRQDPGQGLRLIYYSQIVNDFQKGDIAEGYSVSREKKESFPLTVTSAQKNPTAFYLCASIRQGGSPLHFGNGTRLTVT.

The V and J genes are TRBV19 and TRBJ2-3; either TRBD1 or TRBD2 may fit D (6 bases each). CDR1 LNHDA and CDR2 SQIVND come from the germline V gene (reference sequence). This CDR3 has 14 residues. Between the trimmed V and J ends, which lost 6 bases and 5 bases, there was a span of 15 bases. Here the CDR3 DNA reads TGTGCCAGTAGGATGAGAGGGGGAGGAGATACGCAGTATTTT. It specifies CASRMRGGGDTQYF.

The genes are TRBV2 and TRBJ2-1; D possibly corresponds to TRBD2 (6 bases). CDR3 length equals 15 residues. V lost 5 bases and J lost 6, with 17 bases in between. Germline loops: CDR1 SNHLY, CDR2 FYNNEI. The CDR3 here is CASSFSGTLGNEQFF. CDR3 DNA sequence: TGTGCCAGCAGTTTCTCCGGGACTTTAGGCAATGAGCAGTTCTTC. Together with reference TRBV2 and TRBJ2-1, the CDR3 gives the full variable domain: EPEVTQTPSHQVTQMGQEVILRCVPISNHLYFYWYRQILGQKVEFLVSFYNNEISEKSEIFDDQFSVERPDGSNFTLKIRSTKLEDSAMYFCASSFSGTLGNEQFFGPGTRLTVL.

The chain links TRBV19 to TRBJ2-7; TRBD1 or TRBD2 may be the D gene (5 bases each). Germline V gene lookup returns CDR1 LNHDA and CDR2 SQIVND (reference sequence). The length of the CDR3 is 14 residues. V lost 9 bases to trimming and J lost 7 bases, with 22 bases between them. CDR3 sequence: CASTRDPPSEEQYF. In DNA form, the CDR3 reads TGTGCCAGCACCCGGGACCCCCCGTCGGAGGAGCAGTACTTC.

The chain links TRBV5-1 to TRBJ2-1, with TRBD1 matching over 10 bases. CDR3 length: 15 amino acids. Trimming removed 2 bases from V and 9 bases from J; junction bases left unmatched: 8. Germline V lookup: CDR1 SGHRS, CDR2 YFSETQ. The CDR3 is CASSLRTGGTAEQFF. CDR3 nucleotides: TGCGCCAGCAGCTTAAGGACAGGGGGAACTGCTGAGCAGTTCTTC.

V usage is TRBV12-3 or TRBV12-4 and J usage is TRBJ1-6, with a tentative D call TRBD1 (6 bases). The CDR3 extends over 13 amino acids. Trimming left V 5 bases short and J 11 bases short, with 13 bases between. CDR3 residues: CASSPKGVAPLHF. In nucleotides, the CDR3 is TGTGCCAGCAGTCCGAAGGGGGTGGCACCCCTCCACTTT.

The chain carries TRBV19 and TRBJ2-5, with a possible D match to TRBD2 (6 bases). Germline V gene sequence: CDR1 LNHDA, CDR2 SQIVND (reference sequence). The CDR3 has 14 amino acids. Trimming shortened V by 7 bases and J by 9 bases, and 21 bases separated the two germline ends. The DNA for the CDR3 is TGTGCCAGTACCCCGACTAGTCCCCGTGGGGCCCAGTACTTC. Its translation: CASTPTSPRGAQYF.